This T cell receptor (beta chain) came from a study of T cell responses to AZD1222 COVID-19 vaccine. Study-level points and caveats: Baseline testing showed seropositivity in only five or six AZD1222 recipients.

TCRdb's copy holds only in-frame clones and misses some; the assay was immunoSEQ multiplex PCR. This sample has around 78,000 clones, with about nine tenths found just once. A note on this clone: Its antigen is unknown.

This CDR3 comprises 15 residues. V shed 0 bases and J shed 0 bases, with 9 bases lying between them. Germline CDR1 and CDR2: SGHRS and YFSETQ. The TCR sequence derives from an adult who received the AZD1222 COVID-19 vaccine. The chain links TRBV5-1 to TRBJ1-2; no clear D gene. This specimen was peripheral blood, taken 28 days after the second AZD1222 dose. Here the CDR3 reads CASSLGPGPNYGYTF. In DNA form, the CDR3 reads TGCGCCAGCAGCTTGGGCCCAGGTCCTAACTATGGCTACACCTTC.